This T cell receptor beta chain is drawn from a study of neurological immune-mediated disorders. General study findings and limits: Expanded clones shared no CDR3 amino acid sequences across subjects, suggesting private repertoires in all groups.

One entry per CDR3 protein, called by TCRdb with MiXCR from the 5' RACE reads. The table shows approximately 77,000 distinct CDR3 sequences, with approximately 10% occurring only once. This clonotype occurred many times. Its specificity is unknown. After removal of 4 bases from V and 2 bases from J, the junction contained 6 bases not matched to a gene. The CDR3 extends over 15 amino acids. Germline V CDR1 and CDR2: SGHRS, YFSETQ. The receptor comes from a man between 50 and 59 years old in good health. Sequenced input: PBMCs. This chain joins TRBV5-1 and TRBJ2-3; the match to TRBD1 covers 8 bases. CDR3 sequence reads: CASSGGQGDTDTQYF. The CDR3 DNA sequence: TGCGCCAGCAGCGGAGGACAGGGTGACACAGATACGCAGTATTTT.